This T cell receptor beta chain was sequenced during a study of blood T cell repertoires in COVID-19. The CDR3 has 15 residues. Trimming took 8 bases from V and 6 from J, leaving 17 bases between them. Germline-derived CDR1 and CDR2 are MDHEN and SYDVKM. TCRdb's table, derived via immunoSEQ multiplex PCR, lists solely in-frame clones and lacks some. The sample includes about 200,000 clones, more than 70% of them seen just once. Sequencing was performed on peripheral blood. The chain joins TRBV28 to TRBJ1-6; D possibly corresponds to TRBD1 (6 bases). The origin of this receptor is a woman aged 80 or older with active or convalescent COVID-19. CDR3 DNA sequence: TGTGCCAGCGCCATACCGGGACACGGTAATTCACCCCTCCACTTT. Amino acids: CASAIPGHGNSPLHF.